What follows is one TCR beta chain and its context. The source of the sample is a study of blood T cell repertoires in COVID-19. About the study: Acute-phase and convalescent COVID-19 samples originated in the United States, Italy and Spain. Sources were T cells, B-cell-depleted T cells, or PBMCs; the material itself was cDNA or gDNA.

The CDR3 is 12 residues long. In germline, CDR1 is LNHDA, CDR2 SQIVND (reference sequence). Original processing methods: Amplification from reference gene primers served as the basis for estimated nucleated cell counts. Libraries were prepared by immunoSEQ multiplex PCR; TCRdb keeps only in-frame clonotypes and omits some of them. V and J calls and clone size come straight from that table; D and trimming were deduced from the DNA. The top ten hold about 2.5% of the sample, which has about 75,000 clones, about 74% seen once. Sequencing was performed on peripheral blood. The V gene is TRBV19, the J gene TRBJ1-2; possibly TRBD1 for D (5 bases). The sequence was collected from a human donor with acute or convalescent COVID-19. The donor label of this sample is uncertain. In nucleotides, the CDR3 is TGTGCATTAGGGGCTACTAACTATGGCTACACCTTC. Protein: CALGATNYGYTF.